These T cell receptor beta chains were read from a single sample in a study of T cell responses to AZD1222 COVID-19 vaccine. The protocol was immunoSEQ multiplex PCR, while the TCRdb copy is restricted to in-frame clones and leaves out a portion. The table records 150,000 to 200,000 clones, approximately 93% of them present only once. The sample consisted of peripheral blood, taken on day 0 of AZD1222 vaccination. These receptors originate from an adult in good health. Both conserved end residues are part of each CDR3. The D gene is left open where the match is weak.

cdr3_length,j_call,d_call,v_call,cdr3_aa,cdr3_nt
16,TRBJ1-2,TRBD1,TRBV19,CASTGVAFRGDYGYTF,TGTGCCAGCACAGGGGTCGCTTTTAGGGGCGACTATGGCTACACCTTC
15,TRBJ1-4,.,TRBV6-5,CASSRRGRPNEKLFF,TGTGCCAGCAGTCGAAGGGGACGTCCCAATGAAAAACTGTTTTTT
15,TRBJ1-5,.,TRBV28,CASSFRVDSNQPQHF,TGTGCCAGCAGTTTCAGGGTAGATAGCAATCAGCCCCAGCATTTT
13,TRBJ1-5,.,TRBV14,CASSPGSDQPQHF,TGTGCCAGCAGCCCTGGGAGTGATCAGCCCCAGCATTTT
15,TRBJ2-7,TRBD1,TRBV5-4,CASSPPGQGIYEQYF,TGTGCCAGCAGCCCCCCGGGACAGGGGATCTACGAGCAGTACTTC
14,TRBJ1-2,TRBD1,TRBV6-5,CASRRSRDRYRYTF,TGTGCCAGCAGGCGATCCCGGGACAGGTATCGCTACACCTTC
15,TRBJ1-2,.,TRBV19,CATDFRGGSNYGYTF,TGTGCCACCGACTTCCGAGGGGGTTCTAACTATGGCTACACCTTC
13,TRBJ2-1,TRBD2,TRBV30,CAWTPLARAEQFF,TGTGCCTGGACACCACTAGCGCGCGCTGAGCAGTTCTTC
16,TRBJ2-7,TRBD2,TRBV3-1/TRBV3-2,CASSPGRGGGTYEQYF,TGTGCCAGCAGCCCGGGAAGGGGCGGGGGAACTTACGAGCAGTACTTC
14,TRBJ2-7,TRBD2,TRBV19,CASSPSGVYYEQYF,TGTGCCAGTAGTCCGAGCGGGGTGTACTACGAGCAGTACTTC
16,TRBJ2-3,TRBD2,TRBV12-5,CASGSRLAGATDTQYF,TGTGCTAGTGGTTCAAGACTAGCGGGAGCCACAGATACGCAGTATTTT
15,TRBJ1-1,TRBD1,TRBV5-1,CASSGQGRVNTEAFF,TGCGCCAGCAGCGGACAGGGTCGGGTGAACACTGAAGCTTTCTTT
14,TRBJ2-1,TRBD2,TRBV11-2,CASSPWGGEFEQFF,TGTGCCAGCAGCCCGTGGGGGGGGGAATTTGAGCAGTTCTTC
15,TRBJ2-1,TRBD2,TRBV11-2,CASSLSGGMSNEQFF,TGTGCCAGCAGCCTCAGCGGGGGGATGAGCAATGAGCAGTTCTTC